The TCR beta chain under discussion was sequenced for a study of T cells after yellow fever vaccination. Study results and caveats: There was a possibility that FACS-sorted repertoires contained abundant clonotypes contaminating from the bulk population. CD4 and CD8 compartments shared a small share of clonotypes, likely from convergent recombination.

The 5'RACE template-switching step produced TCR cDNA and added a universal primer site and UMIs. TCRdb re-called the 5' RACE reads through MiXCR, storing one row per CDR3 protein. The sample carries around 310,000 distinct CDR3 sequences, 3.6% recorded once. The V gene lost 5 bases and the J gene lost 7 bases, with 15 bases spanning the gap. The CDR3 runs 13 residues. Germline CDR1 and CDR2: SGHTA and FQGNSA. This clonotype was picked up many times. The antigen is unknown. J is TRBJ2-7 and V is TRBV7-2; weak D call: TRBD1 (6 bases). This receptor was identified in a man aged 18 to 30 who received the YFV17D yellow fever vaccine. Specimen: PBMCs, collected on the day of the yellow fever booster vaccination. CDR3 coding DNA: TGTGCCAGCAGCCCAGGCAGGGGCAGGGAGCAGTACTTC. Translation gives CASSPGRGREQYF.